The source of this TCR beta chain is a study of OX40 agonist ivuxolimab in advanced cancers. Between the trimmed V and J ends, which lost 0 bases and 4 bases, there was a span of 31 bases. Per the germline V gene, CDR1 is SGHVS and CDR2 is FNYEAQ. CDR3 length equals 22 residues. TCRdb keeps only in-frame clones here, not all; method: immunoSEQ multiplex PCR. The repertoire holds about 50,000 clones, with around 84% as singletons. The chain couples TRBV7-6 to TRBJ2-1, with TRBD2 as a possible D gene (7 bases). The TCR originated in an adult with an advanced solid tumor such as melanoma, head and neck, liver or kidney cancer. The sequencing used CD4+ or CD8+ T cells sorted from blood, collected in a trial of the OX40 agonist ivuxolimab. CDR3 bases: TGTGCCAGCAGCTTAGCTTGGGGGGGGCCGGGATCAAGTCCTTTTGTATACAATGAGCAGTTCTTC. Amino acid sequence: CASSLAWGGPGSSPFVYNEQFF.